The 8 T cell receptor beta chains below come from one sample, sequenced in a study of blood T cell repertoires in COVID-19. Libraries were prepared by immunoSEQ multiplex PCR; TCRdb keeps only in-frame clonotypes and omits some of them. The data contain under 300,000 clones, around nine tenths of them singletons. The material sequenced was PBMCs or T cells enriched from blood (not recorded which). The receptors originated from a man between 40 and 49 years old who had recovered from COVID-19.

V and J are TRBV15 and TRBJ1-4; weak D call: TRBD1 (5 bases). The CDR3 loop spans 13 amino acids. Germline CDR1 LNHNV, CDR2 YYDKDF (reference sequence). Trimming took off 8 bases at V and 8 bases at J, with 15 bases between the two ends. CDR3 DNA sequence: TGTGCCACCCAGGGTGGGTTTCGGGAAAAACTGTTTTTT. Translating gives CATQGGFREKLFF.

V usage is TRBV9 and J usage is TRBJ1-3; D remains unclear. Trimming took 0 bases from V and 3 from J, leaving 10 bases between them. CDR1 is SGDLS, CDR2 YYNGEE, per germline. The CDR3 is 15 amino acids. CDR3 residues: CASSVDRSFGNTIYF. Written as DNA, the CDR3 is TGTGCCAGCAGCGTAGACCGGTCGTTTGGAAACACCATATATTTT.

V usage is TRBV27 and J usage is TRBJ1-5; D not resolved. Trimming stripped 3 bases from V and 6 bases from J, with 9 bases between. This CDR3 region has 13 residues. CDR1 is MNHEY, CDR2 SMNVEV, per germline (reference sequence). The CDR3 region has the DNA TGTGCCAGCAGTTTTGGACGGGGTCAGCCCCAGCATTTT. Translation gives CASSFGRGQPQHF.

This clone was seen only once. V gene TRBV27 combines with J gene TRBJ2-7; D is possibly TRBD2 (6 bases). From germline, CDR1 is MNHEY and CDR2 SMNVEV (reference sequence). V lost 7 bases and J 5 bases, leaving 18 bases between the germline ends. The CDR3 loop spans 14 amino acids. The CDR3 region has the DNA TGTGCCAGCACATCCGCTAGCGTAAGTCACGAGCAGTACTTC. Protein sequence: CASTSASVSHEQYF.

V and J are TRBV5-1 and TRBJ1-5, with D possibly being TRBD1 (5 bases). V was cut by 4 bases and J by 8 bases, with 16 bases left in between. Germline V gives CDR1 SGHRS, CDR2 YFSETQ. CDR3 length: 14 amino acids. CDR3 nucleotides: TGCGCCAGCAGCACCAGTGGGGGGAAAGAGCCCCAGCATTTT. Its protein is CASSTSGGKEPQHF. Based on the CDR3 plus reference TRBV5-1 and TRBJ1-5, the full variable domain is KAGVTQTPRYLIKTRGQQVTLSCSPISGHRSVSWYQQTPGQGLQFLFEYFSETQRNKGNFPGRFSGRQFSNSRSEMNVSTLELGDSALYLCASSTSGGKEPQHFGDGTRLSIL.

Details on this clone: Other DNA sequences in this specimen translate into the identical CDR3. J is TRBJ2-7 and V is TRBV29-1; TRBD2 agrees at 11 bases. Germline values: CDR1 SQVTM, CDR2 ANQGSEA. V shed 6 bases, J shed 3 bases, and the junction held 4 bases outside the gene matches. This CDR3 spans 13 amino acids. The CDR3 coding sequence is TGCAGCGTCGGGACTAGCGGAGACTACGAGCAGTACTTC. Encoded protein: CSVGTSGDYEQYF.

This clone came up once. This chain connects TRBV27 to TRBJ2-3, with 9 bases aligning to TRBD2. In germline, CDR1 is MNHEY, CDR2 SMNVEV (reference sequence). The J segment lost 2 bases and the V segment lost 5 bases, leaving 8 bases of the junction unmatched. There are 16 residues in the CDR3. CDR3 DNA sequence: TGTGCCAGCAGTCCCCTAGCGGGGAGGAACACAGATACGCAGTATTTT. It codes for CASSPLAGRNTDTQYF.

The chain combines TRBV5-4 with TRBJ1-2; TRBD1 matches 7 bases. Germline V gene data show CDR1 as SGHNT and CDR2 as YYREEE (reference sequence). The CDR3 extends over 12 amino acids. V shed 3 bases, J shed 4 bases, and the junction held 0 bases outside the gene matches. The CDR3 spells CASSSGGYGYTF. CDR3 bases: TGTGCCAGCAGCTCAGGGGGCTATGGCTACACCTTC.